This TCR beta chain was sequenced during a study of blood T cell repertoires in COVID-19. Germline CDR1 is SGHRS and CDR2 is YFSETQ. With V trimmed by 0 bases and J by 7 bases, 6 bases remained unmatched. The CDR3 runs to 14 residues. Assay used: immunoSEQ multiplex PCR; TCRdb lists only in-frame clones, some missing. The repertoire has 300,000 to 400,000 clones, roughly nine tenths of them found once; the top ten carry around 3%. Comments on this clone: Within the sample, other DNA sequences also encode this same CDR3.

The sequence was obtained from a woman in her twenties or thirties with COVID-19, enrolled during active disease. The chain joins TRBV5-1 to TRBJ2-7, with 8 bases that match TRBD1. Sequenced sample: peripheral blood. CDR3 nucleotide sequence: TGCGCCAGCAGCTTGGTGCAGGGGGCGAGGGAGCAGTACTTC. Translating gives CASSLVQGAREQYF.